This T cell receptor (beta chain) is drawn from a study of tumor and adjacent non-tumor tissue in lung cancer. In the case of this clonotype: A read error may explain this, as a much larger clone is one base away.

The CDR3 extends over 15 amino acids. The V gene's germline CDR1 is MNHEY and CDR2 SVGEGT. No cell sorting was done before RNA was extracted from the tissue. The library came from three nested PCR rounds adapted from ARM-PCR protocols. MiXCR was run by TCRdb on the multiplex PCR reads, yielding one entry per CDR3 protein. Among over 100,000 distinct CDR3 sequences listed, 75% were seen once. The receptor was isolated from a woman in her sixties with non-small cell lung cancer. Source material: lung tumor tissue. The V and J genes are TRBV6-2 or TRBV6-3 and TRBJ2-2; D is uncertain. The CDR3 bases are TGTGCCAACAGTTACTGGGCAAGGAACACCGGGGAGCTGTTTTTT. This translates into CANSYWARNTGELFF.